These T cell receptor beta chains were read from a single sample in a study of technical replicates of blood from a few donors. Only in-frame clones appear in the TCRdb table, and some are missing; sequencing was by immunoSEQ multiplex PCR. The profile covers about 83,000 clones, with around nine tenths appearing a single time and 0.25% taken by the ten largest. Sample: T cells isolated from PBMCs. These receptors all come from a human donor in good health. Each CDR3 is given with its conserved first and last residue.

V	J	CDR3
TRBV7-7	TRBJ2-2	CASSLDSGELFF
TRBV6-5	TRBJ1-5	CASSPRVGQPQHF
TRBV27	TRBJ2-7	CASSLTGTEPGEQYF
TRBV5-4	TRBJ2-5	CASSSDRYQETQYF
TRBV5-4	TRBJ2-7	CASSPKGAGGSYEQYF
TRBV7-9	TRBJ2-2	CASSSSGRTGELFF
TRBV28	TRBJ2-7	CASSPTGAEQYF
TRBV6-6	TRBJ2-5	CASSRGEETQYF
TRBV29-1	TRBJ2-3	CSVSAGTAITDTQYF
TRBV5-4	TRBJ2-5	CASSLGTSGVQETQYF
TRBV15	TRBJ1-1	CATGVGQGVTEAFF
TRBV11-3	TRBJ2-3	CASSLLASTDTQYF
TRBV6-5	TRBJ1-1	CASIRQGKGVTEAFF
TRBV4-1	TRBJ1-2	CASSPGSKDLGDGYTF
TRBV19	TRBJ2-5	CASSVRGETQYF
TRBV28	TRBJ1-5	CASSPGYNQPQHF
TRBV4-1	TRBJ2-1	CASSPGPYNEQFF
TRBV4-2	TRBJ2-4	CASSQETSGGAGKNIQYF
TRBV5-4	TRBJ2-7	CASSPRFEEQYF
TRBV6-1	TRBJ1-4	CASSEQASNEKLFF
TRBV7-9	TRBJ2-7	CASSSLGDKNPHEQYF
TRBV25-1	TRBJ1-4	CASSENRGQGDEKLFF
TRBV10-3	TRBJ1-2	CAISDALGQDKYYGYTF
TRBV7-3	TRBJ2-2	CASSWRPFLAGENTGELFF
TRBV30	TRBJ1-1	CAWSNSGRWNTEAFF
TRBV18	TRBJ1-2	CASSTLDRRSYGYTF
TRBV5-1	TRBJ1-2	CASRPGESNGYTF
TRBV4-1	TRBJ2-5	CASSQTGETQYF
TRBV10-1	TRBJ1-4	CASSVTGGEKLFF
TRBV7-9	TRBJ1-1	CATRRGDTEAFF
TRBV10-2	TRBJ1-1	CASSALPIFTEAFF
TRBV7-6	TRBJ2-5	CASSLGTGNQETQYF
TRBV11-2	TRBJ1-3	CASSLYDSSGNTIYF
TRBV5-1	TRBJ2-7	CASSFSGTTYEQYF
TRBV7-9	TRBJ1-1	CASSLDGGGGTEAFF
TRBV2	TRBJ2-5	CASGGALETQYF
TRBV27	TRBJ2-7	CASSSSSSYEQYF
TRBV7-2	TRBJ2-7	CASSRPGLAGSSYEQYF
TRBV7-2	TRBJ2-2	CASSSGLAVYTGELFF
TRBV14	TRBJ2-7	CASSQPLGGHEQYF
TRBV20-1	TRBJ2-7	CSAMKSSEQYF
TRBV10-2	TRBJ2-7	CASSVQGSYEQYF
TRBV6-5	TRBJ2-1	CASRGGYNEQFF
TRBV5-5	TRBJ1-6	CASSLAGDSYNSPLHF
TRBV27	TRBJ2-1	CASSLWGGSYNEQFF
TRBV29-1	TRBJ2-5	CSVWGGGGDQETQYF
TRBV11-2	TRBJ2-1	CASSLGLRNEQFF
TRBV27	TRBJ2-7	CASSLDYYYEQYF
TRBV11-2	TRBJ1-4	CASSIQGGRKLFF
TRBV11-3	TRBJ2-7	CASSSPAGTYYF
TRBV5-1	TRBJ2-1	CASSFTGGPSNEQFF
TRBV4-1	TRBJ2-1	CASSQVSRGDEQFF
TRBV9	TRBJ2-3	CASSRSGRARTDTQYF
TRBV6-1	TRBJ2-2	CASSGNRGPTGELFF
TRBV15	TRBJ2-5	CATSRDDGRVGQETQYF
TRBV5-1	TRBJ2-2	CASRYPGTAFTGELFF
TRBV10-2	TRBJ1-1	CASSQNTEAFF
TRBV7-6	TRBJ2-2	CASSLRGRGGELFF
TRBV7-9	TRBJ2-6	CASSQDTYSGANVLTF
TRBV11-3	TRBJ1-1	CASARRGTGTEAFF